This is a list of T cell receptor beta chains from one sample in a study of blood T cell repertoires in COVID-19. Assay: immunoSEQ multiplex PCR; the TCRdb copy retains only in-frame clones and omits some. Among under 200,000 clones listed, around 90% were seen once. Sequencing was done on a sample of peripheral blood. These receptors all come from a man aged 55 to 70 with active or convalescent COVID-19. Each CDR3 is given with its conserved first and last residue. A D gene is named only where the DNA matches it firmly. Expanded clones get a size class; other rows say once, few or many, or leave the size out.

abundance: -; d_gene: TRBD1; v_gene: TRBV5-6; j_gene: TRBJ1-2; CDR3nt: TGTGCCAGCAGCTGGGGACAGAGGGATAACTATGGCTACACCTTC; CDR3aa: CASSWGQRDNYGYTF
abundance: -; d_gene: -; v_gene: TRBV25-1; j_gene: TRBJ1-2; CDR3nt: TGTGCCAGCAGTGTCCTAGGGGCCTCTTCGGGCGTCGGCTACACCTTC; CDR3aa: CASSVLGASSGVGYTF
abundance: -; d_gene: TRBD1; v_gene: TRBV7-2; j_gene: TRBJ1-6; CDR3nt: TGTGCCAGCAGCTTCAAATCCGGGACAGGGTCTTCACCCCTCCACTTT; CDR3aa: CASSFKSGTGSSPLHF
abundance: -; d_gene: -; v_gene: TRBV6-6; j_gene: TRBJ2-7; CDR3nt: TGTGCCAGCAGTTCCATGGCGGGGGCCTCCTACGAGCAGTACTTC; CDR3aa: CASSSMAGASYEQYF
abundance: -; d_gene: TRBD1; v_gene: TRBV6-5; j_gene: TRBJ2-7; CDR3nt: TGTGCCAGCAGCGCGGGGACAGGGGTCCACGAGCAGTACTTC; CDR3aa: CASSAGTGVHEQYF
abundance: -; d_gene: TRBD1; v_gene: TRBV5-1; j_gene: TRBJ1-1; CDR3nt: TGCGCCAGCAGCTCACAGGGGCCTGATGAAGCTTTCTTT; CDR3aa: CASSSQGPDEAFF
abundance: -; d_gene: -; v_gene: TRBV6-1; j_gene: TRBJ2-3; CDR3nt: TGTGCCAGCAGTGAAGCGGAGTTACTGCAGTATTTT; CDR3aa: CASSEAELLQYF
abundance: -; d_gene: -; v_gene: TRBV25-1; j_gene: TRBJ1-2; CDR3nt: TGTGCCAGCAGTGAATCCCCGGGGGTCGGGGACTATGGCTACACCTTC; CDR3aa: CASSESPGVGDYGYTF
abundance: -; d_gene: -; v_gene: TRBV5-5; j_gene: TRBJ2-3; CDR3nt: TGTGCCAGCAGCTTGGACTACTCCACAGATACGCAGTATTTT; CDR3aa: CASSLDYSTDTQYF
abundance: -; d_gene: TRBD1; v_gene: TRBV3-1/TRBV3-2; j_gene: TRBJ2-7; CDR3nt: TGTGCCAGCAGCCAAGGGCAGGGGGCTCGCGAGCAGTACTTC; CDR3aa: CASSQGQGAREQYF
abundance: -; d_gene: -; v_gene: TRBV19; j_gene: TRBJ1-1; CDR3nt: TGTGCCAGTAGTGTCCTTGGGGGGACTGAAGCTTTCTTT; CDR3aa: CASSVLGGTEAFF
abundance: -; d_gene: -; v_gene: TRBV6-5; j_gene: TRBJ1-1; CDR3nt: TGTGCCAGCAGTCACGGTGTCTACGCTGAAGCTTTCTTT; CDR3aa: CASSHGVYAEAFF
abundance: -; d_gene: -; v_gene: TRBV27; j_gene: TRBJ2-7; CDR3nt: TGTGCCAGCAGCCCCCGCGGACAGTTCTCCTACGAGCAGTACTTC; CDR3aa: CASSPRGQFSYEQYF
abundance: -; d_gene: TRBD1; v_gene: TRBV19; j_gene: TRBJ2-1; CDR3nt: TGTGCCAGTAGTAGGGACAGGGAGGGATCCTACAATGAGCAGTTCTTC; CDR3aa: CASSRDREGSYNEQFF
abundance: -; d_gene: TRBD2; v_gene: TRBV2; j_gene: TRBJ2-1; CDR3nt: TGTGCCAGCAGTCGTAGACTAGCGGGGACCGTAAGGAGCTCCTACAATGAGCAGTTCTTC; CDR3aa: CASSRRLAGTVRSSYNEQFF
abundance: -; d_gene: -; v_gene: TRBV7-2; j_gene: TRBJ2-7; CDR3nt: TGTGCCAGCAGCCTAGCCACTATCACCGAGCAGTACTTC; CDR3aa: CASSLATITEQYF
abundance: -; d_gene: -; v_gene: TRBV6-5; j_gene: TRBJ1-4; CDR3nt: TGTGCCAGCAGTTACTCAGCCGTCTCAGGAGAAAAACTGTTTTTT; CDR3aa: CASSYSAVSGEKLFF
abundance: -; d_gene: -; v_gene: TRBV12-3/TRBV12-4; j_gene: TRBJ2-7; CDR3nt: TGTGCCAGCAGTTTGGGCACTTCCTACGAGCAGTACTTC; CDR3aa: CASSLGTSYEQYF
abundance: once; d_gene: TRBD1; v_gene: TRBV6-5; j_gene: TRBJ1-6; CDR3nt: TGTGCCAGCAGTCCCGACAGGGACGCACCCCTCCACTTT; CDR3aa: CASSPDRDAPLHF
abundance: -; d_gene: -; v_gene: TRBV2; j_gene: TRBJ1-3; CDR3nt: TGTGCCAGCAGAGCGGGCTACTCTGGAAACACCATATATTTT; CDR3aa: CASRAGYSGNTIYF
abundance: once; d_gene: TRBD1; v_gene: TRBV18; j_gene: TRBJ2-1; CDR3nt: TGTGCCAGCTCACTCTCAATGGACAGGGGCGATGAGCAGTTCTTC; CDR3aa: CASSLSMDRGDEQFF
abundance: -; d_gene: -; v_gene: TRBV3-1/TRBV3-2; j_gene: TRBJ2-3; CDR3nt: TGTGCCAGCAGCCACAAGCCAGGAGGGAACACAGATACGCAGTATTTT; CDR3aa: CASSHKPGGNTDTQYF
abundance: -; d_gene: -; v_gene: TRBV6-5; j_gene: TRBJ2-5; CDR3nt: TGTGCCAGCAGTTCCGGGACACCCCAGGGGACCCAGTACTTC; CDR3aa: CASSSGTPQGTQYF
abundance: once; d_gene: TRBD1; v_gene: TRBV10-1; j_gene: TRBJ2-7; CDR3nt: TGCGCCAGCAGCCTCGGGGACAGGGCACGAACCTACGAGCAGTACTTC; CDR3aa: CASSLGDRARTYEQYF
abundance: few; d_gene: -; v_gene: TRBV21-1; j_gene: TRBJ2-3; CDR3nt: TGTGCCAGCGGGAAAAGCGGGGGGAGCACAGATACGCAGTATTTT; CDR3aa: CASGKSGGSTDTQYF
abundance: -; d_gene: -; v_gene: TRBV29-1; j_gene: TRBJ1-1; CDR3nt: TGCAGCGTTGTGATGTTCAGGGGCACTGAAGCTTTCTTT; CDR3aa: CSVVMFRGTEAFF
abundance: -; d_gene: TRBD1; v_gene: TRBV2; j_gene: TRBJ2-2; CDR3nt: TGTGCCAGCCGATGGGGGACAGCGTTCCCCGGGGAGCTGTTTTTT; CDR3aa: CASRWGTAFPGELFF
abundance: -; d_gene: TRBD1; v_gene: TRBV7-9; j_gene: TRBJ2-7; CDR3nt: TGTGCCAGCAGCTTGGTGGGGACAGGGGAAGGTGAGCAGTACTTC; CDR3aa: CASSLVGTGEGEQYF
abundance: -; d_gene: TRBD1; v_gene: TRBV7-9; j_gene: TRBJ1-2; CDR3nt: TGTGCCAGCAGCCCACAGATGACAGGGGGAGACGGCTACACCTTC; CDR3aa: CASSPQMTGGDGYTF
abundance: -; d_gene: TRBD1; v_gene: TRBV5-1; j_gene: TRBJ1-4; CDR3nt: TGCGCCAGCGGAATTGGGACAGGGAATGATGAAAAACTGTTTTTT; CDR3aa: CASGIGTGNDEKLFF
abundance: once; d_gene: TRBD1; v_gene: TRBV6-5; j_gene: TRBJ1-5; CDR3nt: TGTGCCAGCAGTTTAACAGGGGCTGGGCAGCCCCAGCATTTT; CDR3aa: CASSLTGAGQPQHF
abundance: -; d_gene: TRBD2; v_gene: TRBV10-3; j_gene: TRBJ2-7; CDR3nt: TGTGCCATCAGTGAGTCCGCTAGCGGGGTCTACGAGCAGTACTTC; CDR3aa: CAISESASGVYEQYF
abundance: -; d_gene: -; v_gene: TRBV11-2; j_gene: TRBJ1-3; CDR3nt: TGTGCCAGCAGCCAACCCGGGGGATACGGAAACACCATATATTTT; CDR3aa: CASSQPGGYGNTIYF
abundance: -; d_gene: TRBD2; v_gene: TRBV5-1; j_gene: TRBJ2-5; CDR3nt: TGCGCCAGCAGCTACCTTGGACTAGCGGGGGCTCAAGAGACCCAGTACTTC; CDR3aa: CASSYLGLAGAQETQYF
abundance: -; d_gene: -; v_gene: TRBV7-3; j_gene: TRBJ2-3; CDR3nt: TGTGCCAGCAGCTTAGCGGGATCGGATACGCAGTATTTT; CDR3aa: CASSLAGSDTQYF
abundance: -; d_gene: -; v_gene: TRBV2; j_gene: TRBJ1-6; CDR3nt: TGTGCCAGCAGTGAACGGTATAGCTCCTATAATTCACCCCTCCACTTT; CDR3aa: CASSERYSSYNSPLHF
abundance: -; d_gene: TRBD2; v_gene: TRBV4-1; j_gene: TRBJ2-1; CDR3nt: TGCGCCAGCAGCTATACAGCGGGGGGGCCTTATGAGCAGTTCTTC; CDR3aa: CASSYTAGGPYEQFF
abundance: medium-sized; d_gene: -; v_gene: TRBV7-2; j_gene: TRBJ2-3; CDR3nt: TGTGCCAGCAGCTTAGCCCTCCCCCCAGATACGCAGTATTTT; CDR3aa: CASSLALPPDTQYF
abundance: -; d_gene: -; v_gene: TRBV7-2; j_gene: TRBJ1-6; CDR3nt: TGTGCCAGCAGCCGGGGGGCAGGGATGAGTTCACCCCTCCACTTT; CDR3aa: CASSRGAGMSSPLHF
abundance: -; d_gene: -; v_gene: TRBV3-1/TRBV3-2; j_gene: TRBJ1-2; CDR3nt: TGTGCCAGCAGCCAAGCGGGATTCTATGGCTACACCTTC; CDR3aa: CASSQAGFYGYTF
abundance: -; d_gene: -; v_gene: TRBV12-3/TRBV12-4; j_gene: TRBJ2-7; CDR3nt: TGTGCCAGCAGTTTAGCGCGTGAGCAGTACTTC; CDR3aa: CASSLAREQYF
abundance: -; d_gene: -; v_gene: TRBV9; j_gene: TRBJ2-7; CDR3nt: TGTGCCAGCAGCGTAGAGGGGAATCGCGAGCAGTACTTC; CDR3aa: CASSVEGNREQYF
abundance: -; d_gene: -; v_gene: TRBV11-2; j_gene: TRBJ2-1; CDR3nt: TGTGCCAGCAGCTTAATAATCCACAATGAGCAGTTCTTC; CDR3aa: CASSLIIHNEQFF
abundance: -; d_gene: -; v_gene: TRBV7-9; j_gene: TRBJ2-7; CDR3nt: TGTGCCAGCAGCCCCGGGGTAGTATACGAGCAGTACTTC; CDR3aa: CASSPGVVYEQYF
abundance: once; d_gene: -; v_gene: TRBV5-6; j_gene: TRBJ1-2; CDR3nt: TGTGCCAGCAGCTTGAACAGGGCCTATGGCTACACCTTC; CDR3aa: CASSLNRAYGYTF
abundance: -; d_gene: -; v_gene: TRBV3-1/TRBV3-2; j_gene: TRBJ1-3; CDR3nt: TGTGCCAGCAGCCTCCGGGGACAAAACACCATATATTTT; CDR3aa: CASSLRGQNTIYF
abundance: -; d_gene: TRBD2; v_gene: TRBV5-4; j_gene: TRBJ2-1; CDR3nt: TGTGCCAGCAGCCACTTACTAGCGGGGGGGCCGGTTGAGCAGTTCTTC; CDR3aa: CASSHLLAGGPVEQFF
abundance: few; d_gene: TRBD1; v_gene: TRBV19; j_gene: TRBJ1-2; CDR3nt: TGTGCCAGTAGTAGATCCAAAACAGGGGACTATGGCTACACCTTC; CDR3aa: CASSRSKTGDYGYTF
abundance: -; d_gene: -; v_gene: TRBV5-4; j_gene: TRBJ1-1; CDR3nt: TGTGCCAGCAGCCCGACAGAGAACACTGAAGCTTTCTTT; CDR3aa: CASSPTENTEAFF
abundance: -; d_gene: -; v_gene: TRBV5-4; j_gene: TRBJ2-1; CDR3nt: TGTGCCGGAAGGCGGGACTCCTACAATGAGCAGTTCTTC; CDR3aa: CAGRRDSYNEQFF
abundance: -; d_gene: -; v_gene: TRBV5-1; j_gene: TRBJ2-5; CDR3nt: TGCGCCAGCAGCTTAGGGGAAGAGACCCAGTACTTC; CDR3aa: CASSLGEETQYF
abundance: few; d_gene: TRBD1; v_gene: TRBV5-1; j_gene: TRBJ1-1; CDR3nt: TGCGCCAGCAGCTTTACGATCAGACAGGGGGCCTACACTGAAGCTTTCTTT; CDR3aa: CASSFTIRQGAYTEAFF
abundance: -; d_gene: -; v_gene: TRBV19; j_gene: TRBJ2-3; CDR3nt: TGTGCCAGTAGTCCCGGCAGGGCCGGGGGTACAGATACGCAGTATTTT; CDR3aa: CASSPGRAGGTDTQYF
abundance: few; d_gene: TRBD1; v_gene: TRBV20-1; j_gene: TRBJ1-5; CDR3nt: TGCAGTGCTAGTTCTCCGGGACAGGGGAAAAATCAGCCCCAGCATTTT; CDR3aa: CSASSPGQGKNQPQHF
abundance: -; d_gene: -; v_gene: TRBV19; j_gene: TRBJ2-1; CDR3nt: TGTGCCAGTAGTATACGGATCGGGGAGCAGTTCTTC; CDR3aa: CASSIRIGEQFF
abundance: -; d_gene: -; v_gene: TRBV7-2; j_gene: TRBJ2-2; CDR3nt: TGTGCCAGCAGCTCGGCGGAGACTAGAGTGGCCGGGGAGCTGTTTTTT; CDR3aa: CASSSAETRVAGELFF
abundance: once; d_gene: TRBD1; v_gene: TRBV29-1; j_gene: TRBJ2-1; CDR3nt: TGCAGCGTTACGGGTAACAGGGGGCCTAGCAATGAGCAGTTCTTC; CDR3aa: CSVTGNRGPSNEQFF
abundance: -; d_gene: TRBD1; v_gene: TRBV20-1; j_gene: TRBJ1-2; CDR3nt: TGCAGTGCTAGTCGAGCGGGGACAGGGTCGGATGGCTACACCTTC; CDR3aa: CSASRAGTGSDGYTF
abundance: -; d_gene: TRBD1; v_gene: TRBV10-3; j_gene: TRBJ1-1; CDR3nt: TGTGCCATCAGTCCTGGACAGGGGGACACTGAAGCTTTCTTT; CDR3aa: CAISPGQGDTEAFF